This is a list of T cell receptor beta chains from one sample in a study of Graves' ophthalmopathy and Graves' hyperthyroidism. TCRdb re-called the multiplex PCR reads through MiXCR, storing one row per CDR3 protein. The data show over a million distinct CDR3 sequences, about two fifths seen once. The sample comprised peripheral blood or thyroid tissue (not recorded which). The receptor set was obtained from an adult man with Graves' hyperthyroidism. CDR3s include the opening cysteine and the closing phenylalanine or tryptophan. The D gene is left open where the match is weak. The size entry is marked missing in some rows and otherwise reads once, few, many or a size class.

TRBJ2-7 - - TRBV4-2 TGTGCCAGCAGCCATCACAGTCCCCTCCCCGGGGACGAGCAGTACTTC CASSHHSPLPGDEQYF
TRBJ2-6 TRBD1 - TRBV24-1 TGTGCCACCAGTGCTACAGGGGGTGCGTTCTCTGGGGCCAACGTCCTGACTTTC CATSATGGAFSGANVLTF
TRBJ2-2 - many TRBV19 TGTGCCACGAACAGGGAGTCAGGGGCCGGGGAGCTGTTTTTT CATNRESGAGELFF
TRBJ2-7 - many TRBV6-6 TGTGCCAGCAGTGTGCAGGCGACCTACGAGCAGTACTTC CASSVQATYEQYF
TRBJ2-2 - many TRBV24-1 TGTGCCACCAGTGATTCCGCTCGGGAGCGGACGAACACCGGGGAGCTGTTTTTT CATSDSARERTNTGELFF
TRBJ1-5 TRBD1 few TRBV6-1 TGTGCCAGCAGTGAAGCGGACAGGCTAAATCAGCCCCAGCATTTT CASSEADRLNQPQHF
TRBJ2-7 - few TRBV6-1 TGTGCCAGCAGTCCAGTCGGTGGGGGATCGTACGAGCAGTACTTC CASSPVGGGSYEQYF
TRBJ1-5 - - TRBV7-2 TGTGCCAGCAGCCCTCGGCGGAATAGCGGTCAGCCCCAGCATTTT CASSPRRNSGQPQHF
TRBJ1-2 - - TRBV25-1 TGTGCCAGCAGTCCACGGGCAGGATGCACCTATGGCTACACCTTC CASSPRAGCTYGYTF
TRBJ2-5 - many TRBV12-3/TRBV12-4 TGTGCCAGCAGTTTTTCCGGGCGGTTGGAGACCCAGTACTTC CASSFSGRLETQYF
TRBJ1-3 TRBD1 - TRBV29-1 TGCAGCGTGGATCTCGACAGGGGAACGAGCTCTGGAAACACCATATATTTT CSVDLDRGTSSGNTIYF
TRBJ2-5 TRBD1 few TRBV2 TGTGCCAGCAGTGGGGACAGGAGGAGTGGGGAGACCCAGTACTTC CASSGDRRSGETQYF
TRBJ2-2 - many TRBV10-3 TGTGCCATCGGGGGTACCGGGGAGCTGTTTTTT CAIGGTGELFF
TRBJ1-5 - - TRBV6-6 TGTGCCAGCAGTCCGGGACTGAGTAGCAATCAGCCCCAGCATTTT CASSPGLSSNQPQHF
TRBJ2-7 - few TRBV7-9 TGTGCCAGCATTACCGAGGGTGGTGCAACCTCCTACGAGCAGTACTTC CASITEGGATSYEQYF
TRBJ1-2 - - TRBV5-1 TGCGCCAGCAGCTTGGAACGGCACGCCGGAGGGGGCTACACCTTC CASSLERHAGGGYTF